The rows below give T cell receptor beta chains drawn from one sample of a study of identical twins. TCRdb itself ran the 5' RACE reads through MiXCR, one entry per CDR3 protein. The sample has more than 600,000 distinct CDR3 sequences; roughly 18% are singletons. These same records also appear under a second study, on T cells expressing NK-cell markers.

Input material: PBMCs. Receptors originate from a woman aged 18-29 years in good health. Both conserved end residues are part of each CDR3. A D gene is named only where the DNA matches it firmly. The size entry is marked missing in some rows and otherwise reads once, few, many or a size class.

cdr3_aa | cdr3_nt | j_call | d_call | clone_size | v_call
CASIQGGGSNQPQHF | TGTGCCAGCATCCAGGGGGGCGGAAGCAATCAGCCCCAGCATTTT | TRBJ1-5 | TRBD1 | once | TRBV6-1
CASSQTSQLLVDIQYF | TGTGCCAGCTCACAAACCTCCCAGCTACTAGTTGACATTCAGTACTTC | TRBJ2-4 | . | . | TRBV18
CASFPLGLSGGELFF | TGTGCCAGCTTCCCCCTGGGCCTGTCCGGAGGGGAGCTGTTTTTT | TRBJ2-2 | . | . | TRBV5-6
CASSPFSGGLANEKLFF | TGTGCCAGCAGTCCCTTTTCCGGGGGCTTGGCTAATGAAAAACTGTTTTTT | TRBJ1-4 | . | . | TRBV27
CASSLVRLAGPSQETQYF | TGTGCCAGCAGTTTAGTCCGGCTAGCGGGGCCATCACAAGAGACCCAGTACTTC | TRBJ2-5 | TRBD2 | few | TRBV12-3/TRBV12-4
CARLRASRFLVEETQYF | TGTGCCCGCTTGAGGGCTAGCCGTTTCCTTGTCGAAGAGACCCAGTACTTC | TRBJ2-5 | . | few | TRBV27
CASSFQGAAGNTIYF | TGTGCCAGCAGTTTTCAGGGGGCCGCTGGAAACACCATATATTTT | TRBJ1-3 | TRBD1 | many | TRBV12-3/TRBV12-4
CASSNHGDRAYEQYF | TGTGCCAGCAGTAACCATGGGGACAGAGCCTACGAGCAGTACTTC | TRBJ2-7 | TRBD1 | . | TRBV27
CASQRGATGEQFF | TGTGCCAGCCAGAGGGGGGCCACGGGCGAGCAGTTCTTC | TRBJ2-1 | . | few | TRBV7-2
CASSYSGSSYNEQFF | TGTGCCAGCAGTTACTCAGGGAGCTCCTACAATGAGCAGTTCTTC | TRBJ2-1 | . | many | TRBV6-5
CASSWQEGRETQYF | TGTGCCAGCAGTTGGCAAGAGGGGCGCGAAACCCAGTACTTC | TRBJ2-5 | . | few | TRBV12-3/TRBV12-4
CASSYGVGEDTQYF | TGTGCCAGCAGTTACGGAGTGGGAGAAGATACGCAGTATTTT | TRBJ2-3 | . | few | TRBV6-5
CASSSPGEITQYF | TGTGCCAGCAGTTCCCCCGGTGAGATCACGCAGTATTTT | TRBJ2-3 | . | . | TRBV12-3/TRBV12-4
CASSSTSSGANVLTF | TGCGCCAGCAGCTCGACGAGCTCTGGGGCCAACGTCCTGACTTTC | TRBJ2-6 | . | . | TRBV5-1
CASSQEWENEQFF | TGCGCCAGCAGCCAAGAGTGGGAAAATGAGCAGTTCTTC | TRBJ2-1 | . | few | TRBV4-3
CSAILDNTEAFF | TGCAGTGCTATTCTGGACAACACTGAAGCTTTCTTT | TRBJ1-1 | . | . | TRBV20-1
CASSTGQQETQYF | TGCGCCAGCAGCACCGGACAGCAAGAGACCCAGTACTTC | TRBJ2-5 | . | . | TRBV5-1
CATGSRTGELFF | TGTGCCACCGGCTCGAGGACCGGGGAGCTGTTTTTT | TRBJ2-2 | . | . | TRBV24-1
CASTTPGHGNTIYF | TGTGCCAGCACTACCCCGGGACACGGAAACACCATATATTTT | TRBJ1-3 | . | few | TRBV12-3/TRBV12-4
CSSSLAGVYGDTQYF | TGCAGCTCCTCACTAGCGGGGGTTTACGGAGATACGCAGTATTTT | TRBJ2-3 | TRBD2 | few | TRBV29-1
CSASVLKTFF | TGCAGTGCTAGTGTGTTGAAGACTTTCTTT | TRBJ1-1 | . | few | TRBV20-1
CSASGLAGRYNEQFF | TGCAGTGCTAGTGGGCTAGCGGGGCGGTACAATGAGCAGTTCTTC | TRBJ2-1 | TRBD2 | . | TRBV20-1
CAISDKAGEQFF | TGTGCCATCAGTGACAAAGCGGGAGAGCAGTTCTTC | TRBJ2-1 | TRBD2 | . | TRBV10-3
CSARGGLGYQETQYF | TGCAGTGCTAGAGGGGGACTGGGCTACCAAGAGACCCAGTACTTC | TRBJ2-5 | . | . | TRBV20-1